The TCR beta chain described here comes from a study of identical twins. After template switching added a universal primer site, the resulting cDNA carried unique molecular identifiers. One entry per CDR3 protein results from TCRdb running MiXCR on the 5' RACE reads. Here the sample spans about 520,000 distinct CDR3 sequences, less than 25% being singletons. Germline CDR1 KGHSH, CDR2 LQKENI. The germline V and J ends were trimmed by 3 bases and 4 bases, with 11 bases remaining between them. The CDR3 totals 14 residues. This clonotype was counted between two and nine times. In addition, the sample was reused for a study of T cells expressing NK-cell markers. This second study notes: The TCR beta repertoires were obtained from sorted CD3+CD56+NKG2C+, CD3+CD56+NKG2C- and CD3+CD56-NKG2C+ T cells. An anti-gamma-delta TCR antibody confined sorting to alpha-beta TCR T cells across several of the experiments.

The chain uses TRBV18 and TRBJ2-3; D is undetermined. The clonotype originates from a woman aged 18-29 years in good health. Sequencing was carried out using CD4+ T cells sorted from blood. CDR3 sequence reads: CASSPVVRADTQYF. The CDR3 DNA follows: TGTGCCAGCTCACCGGTTGTGCGCGCAGATACGCAGTATTTT.